These T cell receptor beta chains were read from a single sample in a study of blood T cells in healthy people across ages. TCRdb re-analysed the 5' RACE reads in MiXCR, keeping a single row per CDR3 protein. The repertoire consists of 600,000 to 850,000 distinct CDR3 sequences, with roughly 41% occurring once and the leading ten covering approximately 22%. The sequencing input was blood. All receptors come from a woman aged 55-70 years in good health. CDR3s include the opening cysteine and the closing phenylalanine or tryptophan. The D gene is left open where the match is weak. Clone size, where shown, is once, few, many, or a class for clones that have expanded.

CDR3 protein: CASSYARFYEQYF
CDR3 DNA: TGTGCCAGCAGTTACGCTCGATTCTACGAGCAGTACTTC
clone size: few
D gene: NA
J gene: TRBJ2-7
V gene: TRBV6-2/TRBV6-3

CDR3 protein: CASSLMTGATSSSYNEQYF
CDR3 DNA: TGTGCCAGCAGCTTAATGACAGGGGCGACTTCAAGCTCCTACAATGAGCAGTACTTC
clone size: once
D gene: TRBD1
J gene: TRBJ2-5
V gene: TRBV6-5

CDR3 protein: CSATAGYF
CDR3 DNA: TGCAGTGCTACGGCAGGGTACTTC
clone size: NA
D gene: NA
J gene: TRBJ2-5
V gene: TRBV20-1

CDR3 protein: CASSWAGGATEAFF
CDR3 DNA: TGCGCCAGCAGTTGGGCAGGGGGAGCCACTGAAGCTTTCTTT
clone size: NA
D gene: TRBD1
J gene: TRBJ1-1
V gene: TRBV5-1

CDR3 protein: CASSLLTGTINREQYF
CDR3 DNA: TGTGCCAGCAGTCTTCTTACCGGGACTATTAACCGCGAGCAGTACTTC
clone size: few
D gene: TRBD2
J gene: TRBJ2-7
V gene: TRBV7-9

CDR3 protein: CASSPGQGASPLHF
CDR3 DNA: TGTGCCAGCAGCCCGGGACAGGGGGCTTCACCCCTCCACTTT
clone size: few
D gene: TRBD1
J gene: TRBJ1-6
V gene: TRBV7-8

CDR3 protein: CASSLTGTGDYEQYF
CDR3 DNA: TGCGCCAGCAGCCTCACCGGGACAGGGGACTACGAGCAGTACTTC
clone size: few
D gene: TRBD1
J gene: TRBJ2-7
V gene: TRBV4-3

CDR3 protein: CATRPDNEQFF
CDR3 DNA: TGTGCCACCAGGCCCGACAATGAGCAGTTCTTC
clone size: few
D gene: NA
J gene: TRBJ2-1
V gene: TRBV28

CDR3 protein: CVSGSARLTSGANVLTF
CDR3 DNA: TGTGTCAGCGGATCAGCCAGGTTAACCTCTGGGGCCAACGTCCTGACTTTC
clone size: NA
D gene: NA
J gene: TRBJ2-6
V gene: TRBV28

CDR3 protein: CASSPSKLGGSGNEQFF
CDR3 DNA: TGCGCCAGCAGCCCCTCTAAACTAGGGGGCTCTGGGAATGAGCAGTTCTTC
clone size: NA
D gene: TRBD1
J gene: TRBJ2-1
V gene: TRBV5-1

CDR3 protein: CASSTDRGPVGYTF
CDR3 DNA: TGTGCCAGCAGTACGGACAGGGGGCCCGTTGGCTACACCTTC
clone size: few
D gene: TRBD1
J gene: TRBJ1-2
V gene: TRBV12-3/TRBV12-4

CDR3 protein: CASSLEAGAGYGYTF
CDR3 DNA: TGTGCCAGCAGCTTAGAGGCGGGGGCCGGCTATGGCTACACCTTC
clone size: few
D gene: NA
J gene: TRBJ1-2
V gene: TRBV7-2

CDR3 protein: CSARMGQGIGNSPLHF
CDR3 DNA: TGCAGTGCTAGAATGGGACAGGGAATCGGGAATTCACCCCTCCACTTT
clone size: NA
D gene: TRBD1
J gene: TRBJ1-6
V gene: TRBV20-1

CDR3 protein: CASSLVLGVYGYTF
CDR3 DNA: TGTGCCAGCAGTTTAGTCTTGGGGGTCTATGGCTACACCTTC
clone size: NA
D gene: NA
J gene: TRBJ1-2
V gene: TRBV28

CDR3 protein: CAIPPEPQHF
CDR3 DNA: TGTGCCATCCCTCCGGAGCCCCAGCATTTT
clone size: NA
D gene: NA
J gene: TRBJ1-5
V gene: TRBV10-3

CDR3 protein: CASSQEIGSSGVNEQFF
CDR3 DNA: TGTGCCAGCAGCCAAGAGATTGGTTCTAGCGGGGTCAATGAGCAGTTCTTC
clone size: many
D gene: TRBD2
J gene: TRBJ2-1
V gene: TRBV3-1

CDR3 protein: CASSRGHQYNEQFF
CDR3 DNA: TGTGCCAGCTCACGAGGACACCAGTACAATGAGCAGTTCTTC
clone size: NA
D gene: NA
J gene: TRBJ2-1
V gene: TRBV18

CDR3 protein: CASRRGSGGSSYNEQFF
CDR3 DNA: TGTGCCAGCAGGCGGGGTAGCGGGGGGTCCTCCTACAATGAGCAGTTCTTC
clone size: NA
D gene: TRBD2
J gene: TRBJ2-1
V gene: TRBV2

CDR3 protein: CATSRDFPSGNSNEQFF
CDR3 DNA: TGTGCCACCAGCAGAGATTTCCCGTCAGGGAATAGCAATGAGCAGTTCTTC
clone size: NA
D gene: NA
J gene: TRBJ2-1
V gene: TRBV15

CDR3 protein: CSAGGDRKGTDTPYF
CDR3 DNA: TGCAGTGCTGGGGGGGACCGGAAGGGCACAGATACGCCGTATTTT
clone size: NA
D gene: TRBD2
J gene: TRBJ2-3
V gene: TRBV20-1

CDR3 protein: CASSPLRPGEQFF
CDR3 DNA: TGTGCCAGCTCCCCTCTGAGGCCCGGTGAGCAGTTCTTC
clone size: NA
D gene: NA
J gene: TRBJ2-1
V gene: TRBV4-2

CDR3 protein: CASSPGTGAEAFF
CDR3 DNA: TGTGCCAGCAGTCCCGGGACAGGCGCTGAAGCTTTCTTT
clone size: many
D gene: TRBD1
J gene: TRBJ1-1
V gene: TRBV12-3/TRBV12-4

CDR3 protein: CATSRDEGNTGELFF
CDR3 DNA: TGTGCCACCAGCAGAGACGAGGGGAATACCGGGGAGCTGTTTTTT
clone size: few
D gene: NA
J gene: TRBJ2-2
V gene: TRBV15

CDR3 protein: CASSHLYNEQYF
CDR3 DNA: TGTGCCAGCAGCCACCTATACAATGAGCAGTACTTC
clone size: NA
D gene: NA
J gene: TRBJ2-7
V gene: TRBV14

CDR3 protein: CASSSRGPETQFF
CDR3 DNA: TGTGCCAGCAGCAGCAGGGGGCCGGAGACCCAGTTCTTC
clone size: few
D gene: TRBD1
J gene: TRBJ2-1
V gene: TRBV7-9

CDR3 protein: CSIGKEYVGYF
CDR3 DNA: TGCAGCATTGGGAAAGAATACGTAGGGTATTTT
clone size: once
D gene: NA
J gene: TRBJ2-3
V gene: TRBV29-1

CDR3 protein: CASSRTGTGIYEAFF
CDR3 DNA: TGTGCCAGCAGTCGTACCGGGACAGGGATTTATGAAGCTTTCTTT
clone size: NA
D gene: TRBD1
J gene: TRBJ1-1
V gene: TRBV6-5

CDR3 protein: CASSLTVGVENTEAFF
CDR3 DNA: TGTGCCAGCAGTTTGACTGTCGGGGTCGAGAACACTGAAGCTTTCTTT
clone size: NA
D gene: NA
J gene: TRBJ1-1
V gene: TRBV28

CDR3 protein: CASSLGRLPEAFF
CDR3 DNA: TGTGCCAGCAGTTTAGGGCGGCTGCCTGAAGCTTTCTTT
clone size: NA
D gene: NA
J gene: TRBJ1-1
V gene: TRBV28

CDR3 protein: CASRDPTAQGTQYF
CDR3 DNA: TGCGCCAGTCGGGACCCAACTGCTCAGGGGACCCAGTACTTC
clone size: few
D gene: NA
J gene: TRBJ2-5
V gene: TRBV5-1

CDR3 protein: CASSPHLTTRIPYEQYF
CDR3 DNA: TGTGCCAGCAGCCCGCACCTGACAACTCGAATCCCCTACGAGCAGTACTTC
clone size: NA
D gene: NA
J gene: TRBJ2-7
V gene: TRBV7-3

CDR3 protein: CASSLTGQPTNEKLFF
CDR3 DNA: TGCGCCAGCAGCTTGACAGGACAGCCAACTAATGAAAAACTGTTTTTT
clone size: NA
D gene: NA
J gene: TRBJ1-4
V gene: TRBV5-1

CDR3 protein: CASSFAVAGVGDTQYF
CDR3 DNA: TGTGCCAGCAGCTTCGCGGTAGCGGGAGTAGGAGATACGCAGTATTTT
clone size: NA
D gene: TRBD2
J gene: TRBJ2-3
V gene: TRBV7-2

CDR3 protein: CASSLLGGRGSGANVLTF
CDR3 DNA: TGTGCCAGCAGCTTACTTGGCGGCAGGGGCTCTGGGGCCAACGTCCTGACTTTC
clone size: few
D gene: NA
J gene: TRBJ2-6
V gene: TRBV11-2

CDR3 protein: CASSWQGGVYEQYF
CDR3 DNA: TGTGCCAGCAGCTGGCAGGGGGGGGTCTACGAGCAGTACTTC
clone size: NA
D gene: NA
J gene: TRBJ2-7
V gene: TRBV5-5

CDR3 protein: CASTRARGKAFDEQFF
CDR3 DNA: TGTGCCAGCACTCGCGCCCGGGGTAAGGCCTTCGATGAGCAGTTCTTC
clone size: NA
D gene: NA
J gene: TRBJ2-1
V gene: TRBV7-2

CDR3 protein: CASSEQGREDQPQHF
CDR3 DNA: TGTGCCAGCAGTGAACAGGGACGGGAGGATCAGCCCCAGCATTTT
clone size: NA
D gene: NA
J gene: TRBJ1-5
V gene: TRBV6-1

CDR3 protein: CASSLVPSPRPQHF
CDR3 DNA: TGTGCCAGCAGCTTAGTTCCCAGCCCCCGGCCCCAGCATTTT
clone size: many
D gene: NA
J gene: TRBJ1-5
V gene: TRBV7-2

CDR3 protein: CASSLAAWETQYF
CDR3 DNA: TGTGCCAGCAGCCTAGCTGCGTGGGAGACCCAGTACTTC
clone size: few
D gene: NA
J gene: TRBJ2-5
V gene: TRBV7-2

CDR3 protein: CASTGAGGEQYF
CDR3 DNA: TGTGCCAGCACCGGGGCAGGGGGCGAGCAGTACTTC
clone size: NA
D gene: TRBD1
J gene: TRBJ2-7
V gene: TRBV6-2/TRBV6-3

CDR3 protein: CASSLDSGRGETQYF
CDR3 DNA: TGTGCCAGCAGCTTAGATAGCGGGCGGGGAGAGACCCAGTACTTC
clone size: NA
D gene: TRBD2
J gene: TRBJ2-5
V gene: TRBV7-3

CDR3 protein: CAISESGTEQPQHF
CDR3 DNA: TGTGCCATCAGTGAGTCTGGCACCGAACAACCCCAGCATTTT
clone size: few
D gene: NA
J gene: TRBJ1-5
V gene: TRBV10-3

CDR3 protein: CASSIGPTNNEQYF
CDR3 DNA: TGTGCCAGCAGTATTGGACCTACTAACAATGAGCAGTACTTC
clone size: few
D gene: NA
J gene: TRBJ2-7
V gene: TRBV25-1

CDR3 protein: CASSHGTGGEDSPLHF
CDR3 DNA: TGTGCCAGCAGCCACGGAACGGGGGGCGAAGATTCACCCCTCCACTTT
clone size: NA
D gene: NA
J gene: TRBJ1-6
V gene: TRBV3-1

CDR3 protein: CASSPDLGQGDEQFF
CDR3 DNA: TGTGCCAGCTCACCCGACCTCGGACAGGGCGATGAGCAGTTCTTC
clone size: NA
D gene: TRBD1
J gene: TRBJ2-1
V gene: TRBV18

CDR3 protein: CSAGRGASGTYEQYF
CDR3 DNA: TGCAGTGCTGGCCGGGGGGCTAGCGGAACCTACGAGCAGTACTTC
clone size: NA
D gene: NA
J gene: TRBJ2-7
V gene: TRBV20-1

CDR3 protein: CASSLGLGASNQPQHF
CDR3 DNA: TGTGCCAGCAGTTTAGGATTGGGGGCCAGCAATCAGCCCCAGCATTTT
clone size: few
D gene: NA
J gene: TRBJ1-5
V gene: TRBV12-3/TRBV12-4

CDR3 protein: CSARDPRGSGETQYF
CDR3 DNA: TGCAGTGCTAGGGATCCTAGAGGGAGTGGAGAGACCCAGTACTTC
clone size: once
D gene: NA
J gene: TRBJ2-5
V gene: TRBV20-1

CDR3 protein: CASRVSQTQYF
CDR3 DNA: TGTGCCAGCCGCGTTAGCCAGACCCAGTACTTC
clone size: few
D gene: NA
J gene: TRBJ2-5
V gene: TRBV28